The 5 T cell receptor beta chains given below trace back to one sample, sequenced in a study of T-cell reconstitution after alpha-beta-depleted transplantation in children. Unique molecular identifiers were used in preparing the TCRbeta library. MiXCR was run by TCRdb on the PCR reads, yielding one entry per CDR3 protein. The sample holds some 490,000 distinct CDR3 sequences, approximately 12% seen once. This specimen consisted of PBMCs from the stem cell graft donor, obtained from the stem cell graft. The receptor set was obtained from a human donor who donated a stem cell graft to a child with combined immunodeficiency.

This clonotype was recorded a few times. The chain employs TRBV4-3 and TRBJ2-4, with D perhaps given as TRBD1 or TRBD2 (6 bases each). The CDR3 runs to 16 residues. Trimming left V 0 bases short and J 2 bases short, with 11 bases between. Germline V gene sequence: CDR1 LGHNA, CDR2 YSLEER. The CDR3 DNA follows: TGCGCCAGCAGCCAAGATACGGGGGCCCCCAAAAACATTCAGTACTTC. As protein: CASSQDTGAPKNIQYF.

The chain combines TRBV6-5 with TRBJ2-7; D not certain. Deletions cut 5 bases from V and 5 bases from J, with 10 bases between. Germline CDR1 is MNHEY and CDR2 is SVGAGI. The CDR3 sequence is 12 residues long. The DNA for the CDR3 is TGTGCCAGCAGTCGGGTTCCCCACGAGCAGTACTTC. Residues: CASSRVPHEQYF.

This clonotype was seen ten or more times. The CDR3 is CASSESWATNEKLFF. CDR3 DNA sequence: TGTGCCAGCAGTGAATCATGGGCAACTAATGAAAAACTGTTTTTT. The chain links TRBV6-1 to TRBJ1-4, with D unresolved. Germline values: CDR1 MNHNS, CDR2 SASEGT. V dropped 2 bases and J dropped 0 bases, with 7 bases sitting between them. This CDR3 comprises 15 residues.

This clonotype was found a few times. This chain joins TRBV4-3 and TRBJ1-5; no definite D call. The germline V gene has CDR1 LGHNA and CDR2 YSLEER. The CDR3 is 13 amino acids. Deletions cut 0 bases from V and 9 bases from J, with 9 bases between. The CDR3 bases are TGCGCCAGCAGCCAAGAAAACTACGGGCCCCAGCATTTT. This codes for CASSQENYGPQHF.

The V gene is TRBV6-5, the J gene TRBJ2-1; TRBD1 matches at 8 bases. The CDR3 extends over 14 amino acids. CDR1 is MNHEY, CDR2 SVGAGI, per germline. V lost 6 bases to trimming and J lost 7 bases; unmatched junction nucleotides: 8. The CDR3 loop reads CASSYYRGSNEQFF. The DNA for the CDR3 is TGTGCCAGCAGCTATTACAGGGGGTCGAATGAGCAGTTCTTC.